These 20 T cell receptor beta chains were all obtained from the same sample, sequenced in a study of blood T cell repertoires in COVID-19. Sequenced by immunoSEQ multiplex PCR; TCRdb stores in-frame clones only, minus some. The data contain about 300,000 clones, 87% of them singletons. The sequencing input was peripheral blood. These receptors came from a middle-aged woman who had recovered from COVID-19.

V is TRBV5-1 and J is TRBJ1-1; D unclear. Germline V lookup: CDR1 SGHRS, CDR2 YFSETQ. The CDR3 is made up of 17 amino acids. V shed 2 bases and J shed 1 base, with 18 bases lying between them. The CDR3 bases are TGCGCCAGCAGCTTCTCGCCCCTCGGGGAGAAGAACACTGAAGCTTTCTTT. This sequence encodes CASSFSPLGEKNTEAFF. Full variable domain (rest looked up from reference TRBV5-1 and TRBJ1-1): KAGVTQTPRYLIKTRGQQVTLSCSPISGHRSVSWYQQTPGQGLQFLFEYFSETQRNKGNFPGRFSGRQFSNSRSEMNVSTLELGDSALYLCASSFSPLGEKNTEAFFGQGTRLTVV.

With regard to this clone: This sample includes further DNA sequences coding for the same CDR3. J is TRBJ1-1 and V is TRBV2; weak D call: TRBD1 (6 bases). There are 12 residues in the CDR3. Trimming left V 4 bases short and J 5 bases short, with 8 bases between. CDR1 SNHLY and CDR2 FYNNEI come from the germline V gene. This chain's CDR3 is CASSGQGTEAFF. The CDR3 region has the DNA TGTGCCAGCAGTGGCCAGGGGACTGAAGCTTTCTTT. The full variable domain, with the rest looked up from reference TRBV2 and TRBJ1-1, is EPEVTQTPSHQVTQMGQEVILRCVPISNHLYFYWYRQILGQKVEFLVSFYNNEISEKSEIFDDQFSVERPDGSNFTLKIRSTKLEDSAMYFCASSGQGTEAFFGQGTRLTVV.

The DNA for the CDR3 is TGTGCCACCAGTGATTTGGACAGGTATAATGAAAAACTGTTTTTT. It yields the protein CATSDLDRYNEKLFF. The chain uses TRBV24-1 and TRBJ1-4; weak D call: TRBD1 (6 bases). The ends were cut back, 0 bases at V and 4 bases at J, with 8 bases in the middle. The CDR3 consists of 15 residues. Germline CDR1 KGHDR, CDR2 SFDVKD.

The J gene is TRBJ2-7, the V gene TRBV30, with 8 bases matching TRBD1. This CDR3 contains 13 residues. Germline V gives CDR1 GTSNPN, CDR2 SVGIG (reference sequence). With 3 bases clipped from V and 3 bases from J, the junction kept 4 bases outside the gene matches. The CDR3 coding sequence is TGTGCCTGGAGCTATGGGACAGGCTACGAGCAGTACTTC. Translated, it gives CAWSYGTGYEQYF.

This sequence joins TRBV25-1 and TRBJ2-7, with 8 bases matching TRBD1. With 11 bases clipped from V and 3 bases from J, the junction kept 6 bases outside the gene matches. Germline V lookup: CDR1 MGHDK, CDR2 SYGVNS. The CDR3 extends over 12 amino acids. The CDR3 sequence: CACQGAVYEQYF. The CDR3 DNA reads as TGTGCCTGCCAGGGGGCCGTCTACGAGCAGTACTTC.

The CDR3 sequence: CASSFRTGTMKQFF. The CDR3 DNA reads as TGTGCCAGCAGCTTCCGGACAGGTACAATGAAGCAGTTCTTC. This chain joins TRBV5-6 and TRBJ2-1; 7 bases map to TRBD1. Germline loops: CDR1 SGHDT, CDR2 YYEEEE. The length of the CDR3 is 14 residues. With 2 bases clipped from V and 11 bases from J, the junction kept 10 bases outside the gene matches.

The V and J genes are TRBV5-5 and TRBJ2-1; TRBD2 agrees at 8 bases. V shed 2 bases, J shed 4 bases, and the junction held 5 bases outside the gene matches. CDR1 is SGHKS and CDR2 is YYEKEE in the germline V gene (reference sequence). The CDR3 loop spans 15 amino acids. The chain's CDR3 is CASSFVVAGYNEQFF. The CDR3 DNA follows: TGTGCCAGCAGCTTTGTGGTAGCGGGATACAATGAGCAGTTCTTC.

V is TRBV3-1 (or the pseudogene TRBV3-2) and J is TRBJ1-2; D is possibly TRBD1 (5 bases). The CDR3 sequence is 13 residues long. CDR1 is LGHDT and CDR2 is YNNKEL in the germline V gene (reference sequence). Trimming stripped 4 bases from V and 8 bases from J, with 14 bases between. The CDR3 spells CASSLNYGGGYTF. In DNA, the CDR3 is TGTGCCAGCAGCCTTAACTACGGGGGGGGCTACACCTTC.

V gene TRBV7-6 combines with J gene TRBJ2-1; 10 nucleotides agree with TRBD2. The CDR3 has 15 amino acids. Germline CDR1 and CDR2: SGHVS and FNYEAQ. The junction had 3 bases not matched to a gene; V was cut back by 5 bases and J by 2 bases. The CDR3 coding sequence is TGTGCCAGCAGCCCTAGCGGGGGAGCCTACAATGAGCAGTTCTTC. Protein: CASSPSGGAYNEQFF.

The V call is TRBV9, the J call TRBJ1-2, with D possibly being TRBD1 (5 bases). V was pared by 4 bases and J by 4 bases, with 17 bases between. This CDR3 spans 15 amino acids. Germline CDR1 and CDR2: SGDLS and YYNGEE. Here the CDR3 DNA reads TGTGCCAGCAGCCCCATCGGGGGGACGGTCTATGGCTACACCTTC. It is translated as CASSPIGGTVYGYTF.

In its sample, this clone was seen once. This sequence joins TRBV27 and TRBJ1-5, with 7 bases that match TRBD1. Trimming removed 3 bases from V and 0 bases from J; junction bases left unmatched: 8. The CDR3 has 17 amino acids. CDR1 is MNHEY, CDR2 SMNVEV, per germline (reference sequence). This CDR3 is CASSFVQGGYSNQPQHF. The CDR3 coding sequence is TGTGCCAGCAGTTTTGTCCAGGGGGGTTATAGCAATCAGCCCCAGCATTTT.

CDR3 residues: CSVSNRFQSYNEQFF. DNA of the CDR3: TGCAGCGTTTCAAACAGGTTTCAGTCCTACAATGAGCAGTTCTTC. The chain employs TRBV29-1 and TRBJ2-1; D is possibly TRBD1 (5 bases). CDR1 and CDR2 (germline): SQVTM, ANQGSEA. The germline V and J ends were trimmed by 5 bases and 1 base, with 15 bases remaining between them. This CDR3 is built from 15 residues.

The J gene is TRBJ1-4, the V gene TRBV9; D is unresolved. The CDR3 contains 15 residues. CDR1 and CDR2 from the germline V gene are SGDLS and YYNGEE. V lost 0 bases to trimming and J lost 7 bases, with 13 bases between them. CDR3 loop: CASSVVGQAGEKLFF. The CDR3, as DNA: TGTGCCAGCAGCGTAGTTGGGCAGGCTGGTGAAAAACTGTTTTTT.

There are a few counts of this clone. The chain couples TRBV5-6 to TRBJ2-7; TRBD1 matches at 9 bases. After removal of 2 bases from V and 4 bases from J, the junction contained 7 bases not matched to a gene. Germline loops: CDR1 SGHDT, CDR2 YYEEEE. CDR3 size: 15 residues. The DNA for the CDR3 is TGTGCCAGCAGCTTTTCCGGGACAGGGAAATACGAGCAGTACTTC. This gives the protein CASSFSGTGKYEQYF.

The chain links TRBV4-3 to TRBJ1-1; tentatively, D is TRBD1 (6 bases). V lost 4 bases and J 5 bases, leaving 23 bases between the germline ends. Germline CDR1 reads LGHNA; CDR2 reads YSLEER. This CDR3 region has 17 residues. In DNA, the CDR3 is TGCGCCAGCAGCCCCAGAAGTACAGGGACCCCACGAACTGAAGCTTTCTTT. Residues: CASSPRSTGTPRTEAFF.

This chain uses TRBV2 with TRBJ1-1, with TRBD1 identical over 7 bases. With V trimmed by 8 bases and J by 1 base, 4 bases remained unmatched. Germline lookup yields CDR1 SNHLY and CDR2 FYNNEI. This CDR3 has 13 residues. The CDR3 DNA sequence: TGTGCCAGCGTCGGACAGGCGAACACTGAAGCTTTCTTT. The encoded protein is CASVGQANTEAFF. The full variable domain, its missing parts supplied by reference TRBV2 and TRBJ1-1, is EPEVTQTPSHQVTQMGQEVILRCVPISNHLYFYWYRQILGQKVEFLVSFYNNEISEKSEIFDDQFSVERPDGSNFTLKIRSTKLEDSAMYFCASVGQANTEAFFGQGTRLTVV.

V is TRBV30 and J is TRBJ1-5; no clear D gene. Between the trimmed V and J ends, which lost 0 bases and 5 bases, there was a span of 8 bases. The CDR3 sequence is 13 residues long. Germline V lookup: CDR1 GTSNPN, CDR2 SVGIG (reference sequence). The CDR3 loop reads CAWSVRRDQPQHF. The CDR3 coding sequence is TGTGCCTGGAGTGTGAGGAGGGATCAGCCCCAGCATTTT.

V usage is TRBV25-1 and J usage is TRBJ1-2, with D possibly being TRBD1 (5 bases). Deletions cut 3 bases from V and 2 bases from J, with 7 bases between. CDR1 and CDR2 from the germline V gene are MGHDK and SYGVNS. This CDR3 has 13 residues. The CDR3 loop is CASSEAGNYGYTF. As DNA, the CDR3 is TGTGCCAGCAGTGAGGCAGGGAACTATGGCTACACCTTC.

The genes are TRBV9 and TRBJ2-7; 14 bases match TRBD2. Germline V lookup: CDR1 SGDLS, CDR2 YYNGEE. The CDR3 runs 16 residues. The J segment lost 3 bases and the V segment lost 3 bases, leaving 5 bases of the junction unmatched. CDR3 residues: CASSGRGTSGSYEQYF. DNA of the CDR3: TGTGCCAGCAGCGGAAGGGGGACTAGCGGGAGCTACGAGCAGTACTTC.

In the case of this clone: The junction and the germline gene differ at one end; a read error may be behind it. This chain joins TRBV7-8 and TRBJ2-1; D possibly corresponds to TRBD2 (6 bases). CDR1 is SGHVS and CDR2 is FQNEAQ in the germline V gene. The CDR3 extends over 15 amino acids. DNA for the CDR3: TGTGCCAGCAGCATAGCCTGGGACTCTCCTCCTGAGCAGTTCTTC. Amino acid sequence: CASSIAWDSPPEQFF.